The rows below give T cell receptor beta chains drawn from one sample of a study of cytomegalovirus exposure and HLA in healthy donors. The assay was immunoSEQ multiplex PCR, and TCRdb's table has in-frame clones only and misses some. The top ten clones hold around 2% of a sample with around 220,000 clones, 75% to 80% of them seen once. Sequencing was performed on PBMCs. The receptors here all came from a man aged 18 to 29 in good health and CMV-seronegative. CDR3s include the opening cysteine and the closing phenylalanine or tryptophan. D genes are given only for firm matches. Size tells how often a clone was seen (once, few, many) or the class of an expanded clone, and some rows leave it out.

>NA|TRBJ2-5|TRBD1|TRBV6-6
TGTGCCAGCAGTTACCCGGGACAGGGGTCGCAAGAGACCCAGTACTTC
CASSYPGQGSQETQYF
>NA|TRBJ2-5|NA|TRBV10-3
TGTGCCATCAGTGGGCAGGGATGGGAGACCCAGTACTTC
CAISGQGWETQYF
>NA|TRBJ1-6|NA|TRBV28
TGTGCCAGCAGTTTACCAGAGGGTATCAATTCACCCCTCCACTTT
CASSLPEGINSPLHF
>once|TRBJ1-4|NA|TRBV28
TGTGCCAGCAGTTTATGGCAGACAACTAATGAAAAACTGTTTTTT
CASSLWQTTNEKLFF
>NA|TRBJ1-4|NA|TRBV21-1
TGTGCCAGCAGCTCCCGTGGGGAGGGTGATGAAAAACTGTTTTTT
CASSSRGEGDEKLFF
>once|TRBJ2-7|NA|TRBV7-7
TGTGCTAGCAGCCCTGAAAAGAGCTCCTACGAGCAGTACTTC
CASSPEKSSYEQYF
>NA|TRBJ2-3|TRBD1|TRBV4-1
TGCGCCAGCAGCCAAGATGAGGGACAGGGGACAGATACGCAGTATTTT
CASSQDEGQGTDTQYF
>NA|TRBJ1-1|NA|TRBV28
TGTGCCAGCAGTTTGTGGGCCACAGGGAACACTGAAGCTTTCTTT
CASSLWATGNTEAFF
>once|TRBJ2-7|TRBD1|TRBV6-4
TGTGCCAGCAGTGCCTTCGGACAGGAGTACTACGAGCAGTACTTC
CASSAFGQEYYEQYF
>NA|TRBJ1-2|NA|TRBV7-9
TGTTCCAGCAGCTTAGAGGCGGTGGGGGCCTATGGCTACACCTTC
CSSSLEAVGAYGYTF
>NA|TRBJ2-3|NA|TRBV5-1
TGCGCCAGCAGCATGGGTCAGGGGTCAGGGGATACGCAGTATTTT
CASSMGQGSGDTQYF
>NA|TRBJ1-2|TRBD1|TRBV5-1
TGCGCCAGCAGCTTGGAGGGGACAGGGGGCTATGGCTACACCTTC
CASSLEGTGGYGYTF
>few|TRBJ2-5|NA|TRBV6-1
TGTGCCAGCACCCGGGAAGAGACCCAGTACTTC
CASTREETQYF
>NA|TRBJ2-2|NA|TRBV5-1
TGCGCCAGCAGCCATGACACCGGGGAGCTGTTTTTT
CASSHDTGELFF
>NA|TRBJ2-7|TRBD1|TRBV4-3
TGCGCCAGCAGCTTCTACCCAGGGGGCTCCTACGAGCAGTACTTC
CASSFYPGGSYEQYF
>NA|TRBJ1-6|NA|TRBV11-3
TGTGCCAGCAGCTTCGCCGGTTATGGGAGCTCCTATAATTCACCCCTCCACTTT
CASSFAGYGSSYNSPLHF
>NA|TRBJ2-1|TRBD2|TRBV5-8
TGTGCCAGAGGGACTAGCGCCTACAATGAGCAGTTCTTC
CARGTSAYNEQFF
>few|TRBJ2-2|TRBD1|TRBV4-2
TGTGCCAGCAGCCAAGTGGGACAGGGCGAAAACACCGGGGAGCTGTTTTTT
CASSQVGQGENTGELFF
>once|TRBJ2-1|NA|TRBV5-5
TGTGCCAGCAGTCCATCAGTCGCCTACAATGAGCAGTTCTTC
CASSPSVAYNEQFF
>NA|TRBJ1-2|TRBD1|TRBV5-8
TGTGCCAGCAGCCTTGGACAGGGGCCGGTACGGGGCTACACCTTC
CASSLGQGPVRGYTF
>NA|TRBJ2-3|TRBD2|TRBV6-1
TGTGCCAGCAGTGCACTAGCGGGGGGGGATACGCAGTATTTT
CASSALAGGDTQYF
>NA|TRBJ1-5|NA|TRBV10-3
TGTGCCATCAGTGATCAGAACAATCAGCCCCAGCATTTT
CAISDQNNQPQHF
>NA|TRBJ2-5|TRBD1|TRBV6-5
TGTGCCAGCAGTTCGGACAGGGGGCTGGAGACCCAGTACTTC
CASSSDRGLETQYF
>NA|TRBJ1-1|NA|TRBV7-9
TGTGCCAGCAGGCACTCCTCACAGGGTAGCCCTGAAGCTTTCTTT
CASRHSSQGSPEAFF
>NA|TRBJ2-7|TRBD1|TRBV11-2
TGTGCCAGCAGCTTAATGGGACAGGGGGCCTACGAGCAGTACTTC
CASSLMGQGAYEQYF
>NA|TRBJ2-1|NA|TRBV6-5
TGTGCCAGCAGCTTTCTAGCGGAGCAGTTCTTC
CASSFLAEQFF
>NA|TRBJ1-1|NA|TRBV4-3
TGCGCCAGCAGCCAAGATAGGACAGCGGACACCGAAGCTTTCTTT
CASSQDRTADTEAFF
>NA|TRBJ2-1|NA|TRBV20-1
TGCAGTGCCCGCGGGGTAAATGAGCAGTTCTTC
CSARGVNEQFF
>NA|TRBJ1-5|NA|TRBV6-5
TGTGCCAGCAGCTCCGACAGGCTCCCCAATCAGCCCCAGCATTTT
CASSSDRLPNQPQHF
>NA|TRBJ2-7|NA|TRBV29-1
TGCAGCGTCGGAGGGAGCCCCTACGAGCAGTACTTC
CSVGGSPYEQYF
>NA|TRBJ2-7|TRBD2|TRBV14
TGTGCCAGCAGCCAAGGAGCGGGACTAGGGCTCGAGCAGTACTTC
CASSQGAGLGLEQYF
>NA|TRBJ2-3|NA|TRBV30
TGTGCCTGGACCCCGTCCCCTGGGGGGGCTGGCACAGATACGCAGTATTTT
CAWTPSPGGAGTDTQYF
>NA|TRBJ2-3|NA|TRBV28
TGTGCCAGCAGTTACCCCTCGGGAGAGAGCACAGATACGCAGTATTTT
CASSYPSGESTDTQYF
>once|TRBJ2-2|TRBD1|TRBV5-6
TGTGCCAGCAGTTTGGGACAGCTCACGCTCACCGGGGAGCTGTTTTTT
CASSLGQLTLTGELFF
>few|TRBJ1-2|NA|TRBV6-1
TGTGCCAGCAGTGGGAAGACATACTTC
CASSGKTYF
>NA|TRBJ2-2|NA|TRBV9
TGTGCCAGCAGCGTAGTAGAGGGCTCGACGAACACCGGGGAGCTGTTTTTT
CASSVVEGSTNTGELFF
>NA|TRBJ2-7|NA|TRBV14
TGTGCCAGCAGCCTATTGACAGGCGCTTCCGAGCAGTACTTC
CASSLLTGASEQYF
>NA|TRBJ2-1|TRBD2|TRBV7-2
TGTGCCAGCAGCCACGGGGGGGGGTACAATGAGCAGTTCTTC
CASSHGGGYNEQFF
>once|TRBJ2-1|TRBD1|TRBV30
TGTGCCTGGAGTACCGGGACAGGTGGGTCCAATGAGCAGTTCTTC
CAWSTGTGGSNEQFF
>NA|TRBJ1-2|TRBD1|TRBV5-1
TGCGCCAGCAGCTTTGGTCGACAGGGGAATGTTCAGAGACGGGGCTATGGCTACACCTTC
CASSFGRQGNVQRRGYGYTF
>once|TRBJ2-1|TRBD2|TRBV27
TGTGCCAGCAGTTTATGGGGTTTGGGCGGGAGGGAGTACAATGAGCAGTTCTTC
CASSLWGLGGREYNEQFF
>NA|TRBJ2-7|NA|TRBV2
TGTGCCAGCAGTGAAAGCTCCTTCACTTCCCTCTCCTACGAGCAGTACTTC
CASSESSFTSLSYEQYF
>NA|TRBJ2-5|NA|TRBV4-2
TGTGCCAGCAGCCAAGGTCCTCAAGAGACCCAGTACTTC
CASSQGPQETQYF
>few|TRBJ2-5|TRBD2|TRBV2
TGTGCCAGCAGTAGACTTAGCGGGAGTGGCCAAGAGACCCAGTACTTC
CASSRLSGSGQETQYF